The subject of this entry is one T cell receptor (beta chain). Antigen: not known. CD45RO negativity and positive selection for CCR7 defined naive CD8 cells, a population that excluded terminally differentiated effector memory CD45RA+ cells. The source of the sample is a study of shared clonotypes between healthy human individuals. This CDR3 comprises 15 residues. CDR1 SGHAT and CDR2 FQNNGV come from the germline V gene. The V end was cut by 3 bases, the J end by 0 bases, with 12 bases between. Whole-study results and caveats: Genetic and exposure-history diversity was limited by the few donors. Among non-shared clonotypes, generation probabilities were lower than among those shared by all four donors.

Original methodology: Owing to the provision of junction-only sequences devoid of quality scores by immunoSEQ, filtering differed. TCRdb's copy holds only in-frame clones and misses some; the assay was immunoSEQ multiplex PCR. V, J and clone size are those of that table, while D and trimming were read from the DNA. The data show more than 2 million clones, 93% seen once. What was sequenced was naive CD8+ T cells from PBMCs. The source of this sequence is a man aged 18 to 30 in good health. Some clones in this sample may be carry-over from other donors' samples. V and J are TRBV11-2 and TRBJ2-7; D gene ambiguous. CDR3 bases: TGTGCCAGCAGCTTTCTTAGGGCAGCCTCCTACGAGCAGTACTTC. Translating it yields CASSFLRAASYEQYF.